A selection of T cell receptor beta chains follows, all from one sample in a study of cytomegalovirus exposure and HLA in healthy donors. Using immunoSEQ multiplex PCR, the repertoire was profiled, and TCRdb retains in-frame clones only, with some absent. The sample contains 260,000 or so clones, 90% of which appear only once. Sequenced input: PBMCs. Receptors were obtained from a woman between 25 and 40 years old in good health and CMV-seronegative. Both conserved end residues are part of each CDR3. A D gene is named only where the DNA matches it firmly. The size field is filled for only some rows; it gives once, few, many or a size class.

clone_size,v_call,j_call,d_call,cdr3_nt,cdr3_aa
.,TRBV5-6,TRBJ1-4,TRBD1,TGTGCCAGCAGCTCAGGACAGGGTACTGAAAAACTGTTTTTT,CASSSGQGTEKLFF
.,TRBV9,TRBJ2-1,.,TGTGCCAGCAGCGCCGACTACAATGAGCAGTTCTTC,CASSADYNEQFF
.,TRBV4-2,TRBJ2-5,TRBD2,TGTGCCAGCAGCCAAGATTCCCCCGGACTAGCGGGAGGGGGGGAGACCCAGTACTTC,CASSQDSPGLAGGGETQYF
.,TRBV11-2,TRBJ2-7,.,TGTGCCAGCAGCTTAGGGGCGGGATCCTACGAGCAGTACTTC,CASSLGAGSYEQYF
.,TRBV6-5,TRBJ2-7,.,TGTGCCAGCCGGGGGGCGAGTAGAGAGCAGTACTTC,CASRGASREQYF
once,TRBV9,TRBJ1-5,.,TGTGCCAGCAGCTTCGGGGAGGGCAGGGTCCTAGCAAATCAGCCCCAGCATTTT,CASSFGEGRVLANQPQHF
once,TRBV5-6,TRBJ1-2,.,TGTGCCAGCAACCAAGCCGGGGTTATGACTAATGGCTACACCTTC,CASNQAGVMTNGYTF
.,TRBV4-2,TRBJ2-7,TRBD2,TGTGCCAGCAGCCAATTGGCGGGGACTAGAGACTCCTACGAGCAGTACTTC,CASSQLAGTRDSYEQYF
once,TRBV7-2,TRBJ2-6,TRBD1,TGTGCCAGCAGCTTACGGACAGGGGTGTTCGGGGCCAACGTCCTGACTTTC,CASSLRTGVFGANVLTF
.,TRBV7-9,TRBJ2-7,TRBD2,TGTGCCAGCAGCTTAGCGGGACTAGCGGGAGCCGAGCAGTACTTC,CASSLAGLAGAEQYF
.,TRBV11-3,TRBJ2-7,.,TGTGCCAGCAGTAAAACAGGGTTCTACGAGCAGTACTTC,CASSKTGFYEQYF
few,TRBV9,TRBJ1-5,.,TGTGCCAGCAGCCCAGAGGGTGGAACAGGGTGGACGCAGCCCCAGCATTTT,CASSPEGGTGWTQPQHF
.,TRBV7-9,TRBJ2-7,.,TGTGCCAGCAGCACGAATGAGGCTGGAGGAAGCTCCTACGAGCAGTACTTC,CASSTNEAGGSSYEQYF
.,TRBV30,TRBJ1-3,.,TGTGCCTGGAGTGTACCGTGGGAAAGCTCTGGAAACACCATATATTTT,CAWSVPWESSGNTIYF
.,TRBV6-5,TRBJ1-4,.,TGTGCCAGCAGGGACGGTACTAATGAAAAACTGTTTTTT,CASRDGTNEKLFF
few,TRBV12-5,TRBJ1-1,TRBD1,TGTGCTAGTAGGGGGCAGGCTGAAGCTTTCTTT,CASRGQAEAFF
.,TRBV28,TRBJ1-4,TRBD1,TGTGCCAGCAGTTTCCTACAGACAGGGCTGAGTGAAAAACTGTTTTTT,CASSFLQTGLSEKLFF
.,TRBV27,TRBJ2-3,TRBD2,TGTGCCAGCAGTCCGATAGCGGGAGGGTCTACAGATACGCAGTATTTT,CASSPIAGGSTDTQYF
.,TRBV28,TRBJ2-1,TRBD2,TGTGCCAGCAGTTTTGAGGGGGCACTGAGCGGGAGGGCCTCCTACAATGAGCAGTTCTTC,CASSFEGALSGRASYNEQFF
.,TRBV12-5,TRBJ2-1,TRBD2,TGTGCTAGTGGTTTGGGACTAGCGCAGTTCTTC,CASGLGLAQFF
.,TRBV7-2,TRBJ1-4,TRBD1,TGTGCCAGCAGCCGACGGGACAGCCAAAGGGTTAATGAAAAACTGTTTTTT,CASSRRDSQRVNEKLFF
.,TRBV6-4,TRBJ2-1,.,TGTGCCAGCAGTGACTCGTTGTTCGGCCCCTACAATGAGCAGTTCTTC,CASSDSLFGPYNEQFF
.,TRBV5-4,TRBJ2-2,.,TGTGCCAGCAGCTTGGTCGTGGCGGCCGCCGGCCCCGGGGAGCTGTTTTTT,CASSLVVAAAGPGELFF
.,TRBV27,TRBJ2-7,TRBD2,TGTGCCAGCAGTTTATGGGGGGGAACCTACGAGCAGTACTTC,CASSLWGGTYEQYF